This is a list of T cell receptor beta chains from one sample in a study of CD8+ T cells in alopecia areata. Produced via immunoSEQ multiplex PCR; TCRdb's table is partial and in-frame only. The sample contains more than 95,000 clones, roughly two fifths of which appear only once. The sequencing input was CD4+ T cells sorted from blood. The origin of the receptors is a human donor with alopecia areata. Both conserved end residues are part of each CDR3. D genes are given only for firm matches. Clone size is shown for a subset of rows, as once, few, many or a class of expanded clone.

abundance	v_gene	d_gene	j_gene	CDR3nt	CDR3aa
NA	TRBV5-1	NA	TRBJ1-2	TGCGCCAGCAGCCCGGGACCAGCCCTCAACTATGGCTACACCTTC	CASSPGPALNYGYTF
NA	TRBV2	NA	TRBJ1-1	TGTGCCAGCACCAGGGAGATTGAAGCTTTCTTT	CASTREIEAFF
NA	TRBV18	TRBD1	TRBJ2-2	TGTGCCAGCTCACCTTTCGGACAGGTTCCCGGGGAGCTGTTTTTT	CASSPFGQVPGELFF
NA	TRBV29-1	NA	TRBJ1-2	TGCAGCGTTGGGGAGCAGGGAGGGTATGGCTACACCTTC	CSVGEQGGYGYTF
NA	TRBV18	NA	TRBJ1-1	TGTGCCAGCTCCCTTGGACAGGAAGCTTTCTTT	CASSLGQEAFF
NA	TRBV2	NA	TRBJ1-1	TGTGCCAGTTTGTCGGTGGGGCCTGAAGCTTTCTTT	CASLSVGPEAFF
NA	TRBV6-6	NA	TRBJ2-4	TGTGCCAGCAGAAGGGGTCCCAAAAACATTCAGTACTTC	CASRRGPKNIQYF
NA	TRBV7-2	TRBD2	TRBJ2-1	TGTGCCAGCAACCCTCGGACTAGCGGGGTTAATGAGCAGTTCTTC	CASNPRTSGVNEQFF
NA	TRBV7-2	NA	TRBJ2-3	TGTGCCAGCAGCCCCACGTTCTATACGCAGTATTTT	CASSPTFYTQYF
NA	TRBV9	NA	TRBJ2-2	TGTGCCAGCACCGGTCAGACGAACACCGGGGAGCTGTTTTTT	CASTGQTNTGELFF
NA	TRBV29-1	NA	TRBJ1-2	TGCAGCGTTGGTCAGAATGGCTACACCTTC	CSVGQNGYTF
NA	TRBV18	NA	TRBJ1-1	TGTGCCAGCTCACCTCTCGGACAGCAGAACACTGAAGCTTTCTTT	CASSPLGQQNTEAFF
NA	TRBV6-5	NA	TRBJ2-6	TGTGCCAGCAGTTACGGAGATCCTAGGGCCAACGTCCTGACTTTC	CASSYGDPRANVLTF
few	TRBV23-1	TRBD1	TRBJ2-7	TGCGCCAGCGGCGACAGGGTCCGGTCCTACGAGCAGTACTTC	CASGDRVRSYEQYF
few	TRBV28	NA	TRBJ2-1	TGTGCCAGCTCTAATGGATTGGCAGGTCGGAATGAGCAGTTCTTC	CASSNGLAGRNEQFF
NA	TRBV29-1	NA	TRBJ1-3	TGCAGCGTTGAAAAAACAGGGTCTGGAAACACCATATATTTT	CSVEKTGSGNTIYF
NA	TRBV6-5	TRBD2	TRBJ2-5	TGTGCCAGCAGTAATAGCGGGGCCTCCCAAGAGACCCAGTACTTC	CASSNSGASQETQYF
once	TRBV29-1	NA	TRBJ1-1	TGCAGCACCACCACCGGGGGGGGCTACACTGAAGCTTTCTTT	CSTTTGGGYTEAFF
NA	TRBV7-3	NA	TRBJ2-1	TGTGCCAGCAGCCTAGGGGGAGGGCAGTTCTTC	CASSLGGGQFF
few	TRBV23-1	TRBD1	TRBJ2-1	TGCGCCAACGTCCGGGACAGCAAAGGGGGATTGGGGGATGAGCAGTTCTTC	CANVRDSKGGLGDEQFF
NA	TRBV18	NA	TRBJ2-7	TGTGCCAGCTCACCAGTGCACATCACCTACGAGCAGTACTTC	CASSPVHITYEQYF
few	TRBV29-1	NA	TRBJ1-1	TGCAGCGTTGCTACTCGACAGCTTTTCACTGAAGCTTTCTTT	CSVATRQLFTEAFF
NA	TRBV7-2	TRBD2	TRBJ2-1	TGTGCCAGCAGCTCGCCGGGACTAGCGACCAATGAGCAGTTCTTC	CASSSPGLATNEQFF
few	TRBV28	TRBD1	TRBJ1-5	TGTGCCAGCAGTGTGACAGGGGACGGGGGCAATCAGCCCCAGCATTTT	CASSVTGDGGNQPQHF
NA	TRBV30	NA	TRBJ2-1	TGTGCCTGGAGTGTACAGGGTCTCCAGTTCTTC	CAWSVQGLQFF
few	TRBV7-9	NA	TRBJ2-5	TGTGCCAGCAGCTGGGGGAAAGAGACCCAGTACTTC	CASSWGKETQYF
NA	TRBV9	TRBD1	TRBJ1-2	TGTGCCAGCAGCCGACAAACAGGGGGCAGTGGCTACACCTTC	CASSRQTGGSGYTF
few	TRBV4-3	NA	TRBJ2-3	TGCGCCAGCAGCCTCCTAGGGGACAGCACAGATACGCAGTATTTT	CASSLLGDSTDTQYF
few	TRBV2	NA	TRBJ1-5	TGTGCCAGCAGTGAAGACAATACGGGCAATCAGCCCCAGCATTTT	CASSEDNTGNQPQHF
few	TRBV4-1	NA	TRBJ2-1	TGCGCCAGCAGCCCGTGGGGGAATGAGCAGTTCTTC	CASSPWGNEQFF
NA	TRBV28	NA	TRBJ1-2	TGTGCCAGCAGAGTAAATAGTGGAGGCTACACCTTC	CASRVNSGGYTF
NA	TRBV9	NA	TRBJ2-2	TGTGCCAGCAGCGTAGTGTTTGGCGACACCGGGGAGCTGTTTTTT	CASSVVFGDTGELFF
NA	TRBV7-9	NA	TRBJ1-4	TGTGCCAGCAGCTCCCAGGGGACAACTAATGAAAAACTGTTTTTT	CASSSQGTTNEKLFF
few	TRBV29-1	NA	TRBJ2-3	TGCAGCGTTGAAGATGGGGGAGCGTACACAGATACGCAGTATTTT	CSVEDGGAYTDTQYF
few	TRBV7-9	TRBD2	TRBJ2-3	TGTGCCAGCAGCAGGGGACTAGCGGGTAGCACAGATACGCAGTATTTT	CASSRGLAGSTDTQYF
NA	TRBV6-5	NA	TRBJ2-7	TGTGCCAGCAGTTACTCGAAGGACAGTGCCTACGAGCAGTACTTC	CASSYSKDSAYEQYF
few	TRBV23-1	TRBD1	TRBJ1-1	TGCGCCAGCAAAGGGGGGCAGGGGGCCGTGGGGGACACTGAAGCTTTCTTT	CASKGGQGAVGDTEAFF
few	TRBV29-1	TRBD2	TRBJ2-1	TGCAGCGTTGGTTTACTAGCGGGGGAGATCAATGAGCAGTTCTTC	CSVGLLAGEINEQFF
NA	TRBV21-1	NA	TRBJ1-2	TGTGCCAGCAATGGGACTGTCTTC	CASNGTVF
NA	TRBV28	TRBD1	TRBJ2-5	TGTGCCAGCAGTCGACCGGGACAGCAAGAGACCCAGTACTTC	CASSRPGQQETQYF
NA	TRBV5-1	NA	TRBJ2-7	TGCGCCAGCAGCATCCAGACAGGTACGACCTACGAGCAGTACTTC	CASSIQTGTTYEQYF
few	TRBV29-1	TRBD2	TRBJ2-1	TGCAGCACTTGGACTAGCGGGAGGGCCTCTGAGCAGTTCTTC	CSTWTSGRASEQFF
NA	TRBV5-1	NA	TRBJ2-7	TGCGCCAGCAGCTTGGTTTCCGGGGCTGGCGAGCAGTACTTC	CASSLVSGAGEQYF
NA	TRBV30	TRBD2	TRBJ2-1	TGTGCCTGGAGCGTTAGCGGGACTGTCAATGAGCAGTTCTTC	CAWSVSGTVNEQFF
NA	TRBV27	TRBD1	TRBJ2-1	TGTGCCAGCAGTCAAAGACAGGGTTTAGGGAATGAGCAGTTCTTC	CASSQRQGLGNEQFF
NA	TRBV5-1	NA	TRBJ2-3	TGCGCCAGCAGCTTGGCCTTAGGGAGCACAGATACGCAGTATTTT	CASSLALGSTDTQYF
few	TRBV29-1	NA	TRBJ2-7	TGCAGCGTTGCTTCCCAGGGAACCTACGAGCAGTACTTC	CSVASQGTYEQYF
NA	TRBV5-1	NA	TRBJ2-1	TGCGCCAGCAGCTTGGGGGACAGGACTAGGAATGAGCAGTTCTTC	CASSLGDRTRNEQFF
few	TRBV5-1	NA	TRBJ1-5	TGCGCCAGCAGCCTGGCCCCAGCGTCGGTTGGCAATCAGCCCCAGCATTTT	CASSLAPASVGNQPQHF
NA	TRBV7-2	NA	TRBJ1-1	TGTGCCAGCAGCCAAAGTCGGTCGAACACTGAAGCTTTCTTT	CASSQSRSNTEAFF
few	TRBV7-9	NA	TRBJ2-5	TGTGCCAGCAGCTTCCATGAGACCCAGTACTTC	CASSFHETQYF
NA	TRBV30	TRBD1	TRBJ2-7	TGTGCCTGGAGTAGGGGGCTTTCCCTCTACGAGCAGTACTTC	CAWSRGLSLYEQYF
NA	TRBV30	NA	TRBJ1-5	TGTGCCTGGAGTAGGGGTGGCTTGGGTCAGCCCCAGCATTTT	CAWSRGGLGQPQHF
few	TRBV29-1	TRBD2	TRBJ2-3	TGCAGCGTTAGTCTTCGGGGGGGGTATTATACGCAGTATTTT	CSVSLRGGYYTQYF
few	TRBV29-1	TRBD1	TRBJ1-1	TGCAGCGTCGGACAGGGAGGGAAAACTGAAGCTTTCTTT	CSVGQGGKTEAFF
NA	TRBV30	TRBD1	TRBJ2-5	TGTGCCTGGAGTGCGACAGGGGTTTGGGAGACCCAGTACTTC	CAWSATGVWETQYF
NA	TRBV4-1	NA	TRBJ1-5	TGCGCCAGCAGCCGAACAGGGTTGGGCAATCAGCCCCAGCATTTT	CASSRTGLGNQPQHF
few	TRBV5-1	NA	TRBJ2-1	TGCGCCAGCAGCCCAGAACGCGAGCAGTTCTTC	CASSPEREQFF
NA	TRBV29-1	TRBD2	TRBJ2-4	TGCAGCGTTGAAGATGATAGGCTAGCGGGGGGAACCAAAAACATTCAGTACTTC	CSVEDDRLAGGTKNIQYF